This entry lists 8 T cell receptor beta chains sequenced from one sample in a study of CD8+ T cells in alopecia areata. After isolation, RNA underwent reverse transcription to generate cDNA as the sequencing template. The protocol was immunoSEQ multiplex PCR, while the TCRdb copy is restricted to in-frame clones and leaves out a portion. The sample carries under 200,000 clones, 60% recorded once. Described treatment: oral pan-JAK inhibitor, 5-10 mg twice daily. The sample consisted of CD4+ T cells sorted from blood, taken at week 24, from a patient treated with tofacitinib. Receptors were obtained from a human donor with alopecia areata.

This rearrangement joins TRBV5-1 to TRBJ2-1, with D tentatively TRBD2 (5 bases). Germline V gene lookup returns CDR1 SGHRS and CDR2 YFSETQ. The CDR3 has 14 residues. Trimming shortened V by 4 bases and J by 7 bases, and 15 bases separated the two germline ends. This CDR3 is CASSRRTDWNEQFF. The CDR3 bases are TGCGCCAGCAGCCGAAGGACTGATTGGAATGAGCAGTTCTTC.

At least ten counts were recorded for this clone. V gene TRBV7-3 combines with J gene TRBJ1-3; D is unresolved. The CDR3 spans 11 residues. Trimming removed 4 bases at V and 4 bases at J, with 2 bases between. Germline V gives CDR1 SGHTA, CDR2 FQGTGA. Here the CDR3 DNA reads TGTGCCAGCAGCTCCGGAAACACCATATATTTT. This codes for CASSSGNTIYF.

The chain couples TRBV6-5 to TRBJ2-2; D remains ambiguous. The V end was cut by 0 bases, the J end by 8 bases, with 10 bases between. The CDR3 is made up of 14 amino acids. Per the germline V gene, CDR1 is MNHEY and CDR2 is SVGAGI. CDR3 DNA sequence: TGTGCCAGCAGTTACTCGATTTCCGGGGGGGAGCTGTTTTTT. Its translation: CASSYSISGGELFF.

This clone was counted between two and nine times. This chain uses TRBV19 with TRBJ2-2, with a tentative D call TRBD1 (6 bases). The CDR3 sequence is 15 residues long. Germline V gives CDR1 LNHDA, CDR2 SQIVND (reference sequence). Trimming took 0 bases from V and 1 from J, leaving 6 bases between them. The chain's CDR3 is CASSIEQGNTGELFF. CDR3 DNA sequence: TGTGCCAGTAGTATAGAACAGGGGAACACCGGGGAGCTGTTTTTT.

This clone has just one count. The chain is built from TRBV2 and TRBJ1-6; a possible D gene is TRBD1 (6 bases). CDR3 length equals 17 residues. Germline V gene lookup returns CDR1 SNHLY and CDR2 FYNNEI. Trimming pared 3 bases from V and 0 bases from J, leaving 12 bases between. CDR3 sequence reads: CASSDMTGSSYNSPLHF. CDR3 bases: TGTGCCAGCAGTGACATGACAGGAAGCTCCTATAATTCACCCCTCCACTTT.

The chain combines TRBV11-2 with TRBJ1-2; the match to TRBD1 covers 8 bases. The ends lost 6 bases at V and 4 bases at J; junction bases unmatched: 1. Germline V gene data show CDR1 as SGHAT and CDR2 as FQNNGV. The CDR3 has 12 residues. Here the CDR3 DNA reads TGTGCCAGCAGGGGACAGGCCTATGGCTACACCTTC. Its translation is CASRGQAYGYTF.

The J gene is TRBJ1-5, the V gene TRBV6-1; tentatively, D is TRBD1 (5 bases). The V gene's germline CDR1 is MNHNS and CDR2 SASEGT. Deletions cut 7 bases from V and 0 bases from J, with 13 bases between. The CDR3 sequence is 15 residues long. CDR3: CASMYRRNSNQPQHF. In DNA, the CDR3 is TGTGCCAGCATGTACAGGAGAAATAGCAATCAGCCCCAGCATTTT.

The genes are TRBV7-8 and TRBJ1-2, with unresolved D. Trimming stripped 6 bases from V and 4 bases from J, with 18 bases between. The CDR3 is 15 residues long. Looked up from germline, CDR1 is SGHVS and CDR2 is FQNEAQ. The CDR3 spells CASSPREGGGYGYTF. The CDR3 nucleotides read TGTGCCAGCAGTCCGCGGGAGGGCGGTGGCTATGGCTACACCTTC.